Listed here is a single T cell receptor beta chain. This entry belongs to a study of blood T cell repertoires in COVID-19. Looking at the study overall: COVID-19 samples from acute and convalescent phases originated in the United States, Italy and Spain.

The CDR3 covers 17 residues. The V and J ends lost 1 base and 5 bases respectively, with 17 bases between them. Germline V CDR1 and CDR2: LGHNA, YNFKEQ. In the authors' workflow: Cell counts per sample came from amplifying reference gene primers. Only in-frame clones appear in the TCRdb table, and some are missing; sequencing was by immunoSEQ multiplex PCR. For V, J and clone size, that table is used; D and trimming come from the DNA. The sample lists roughly 180,000 clones, 60% to 85% occurring once. This receptor was identified in a woman aged 45-65 years with active or convalescent COVID-19. The J gene is TRBJ2-2, the V gene TRBV4-2, with D possibly being TRBD1 (6 bases). Material: peripheral blood. The CDR3 loop reads CASSQATGLGETGELFF. DNA for the CDR3: TGTGCCAGCAGCCAAGCCACAGGGTTAGGGGAGACCGGGGAGCTGTTTTTT.